One sample yielded the 27 T cell receptor beta chains listed below, sequenced in a study of regulatory T cells in long-lasting Graves disease. The time point here: newly diagnosed GD, antithyroid drugs for less than 3 months. PBMCs provided the RNA from which the TCR library was made. According to the study, TCR beta libraries were built with iRepertoire HTBI primers and CDR3-region Arm-PCR. TCRdb recomputed calls from the multiplex PCR reads with MiXCR, one row per CDR3 protein. Among hundreds of thousands of distinct CDR3 sequences listed, roughly 14% were seen once. The same specimen was also included in a second study, on T cells in Graves' hyperthyroidism and ophthalmopathy.

Here the sequenced sample was peripheral blood mononuclear cells (PBMCs), taken at new diagnosis, from a patient treated with antithyroid drugs. The receptors derive from a man aged 25-45 years with Graves disease.

Many counts were recorded for this clonotype. The chain couples TRBV5-1 to TRBJ2-1; TRBD2 aligns across 9 bases. The V and J ends lost 4 bases and 8 bases, in that order; junction bases with no gene match: 16. Germline CDR1 reads SGHRS; CDR2 reads YFSETQ. This CDR3 contains 17 residues. The CDR3 loop is CASSPLRRSGSVHEQFF. The CDR3 bases are TGCGCCAGCAGCCCCCTCCGGCGTAGCGGGAGCGTTCATGAGCAGTTCTTC.

This clonotype was seen many times. The chain employs TRBV12-3 or TRBV12-4 and TRBJ2-1; D gene ambiguous. V lost 7 bases, J lost 0 bases, and 25 bases lay in between. The CDR3 has 19 residues. CDR3 coding DNA: TGTGCCAGCATCACGACTGCATCCGACGCCCTTAGCTCCTACAATGAGCAGTTCTTC. This sequence encodes CASITTASDALSSYNEQFF.

This clonotype was picked up a small number of times. This chain joins TRBV5-1 and TRBJ1-2, with a possible D match to TRBD1 (6 bases). Germline CDR1 SGHRS, CDR2 YFSETQ. Trimming took off 4 bases at V and 4 bases at J, with 14 bases between the two ends. This CDR3 is built from 14 residues. This chain's CDR3 is CASSPASRGYGYTF. In DNA, the CDR3 is TGCGCCAGCAGCCCCGCCTCCAGGGGCTATGGCTACACCTTC.

The chain carries TRBV5-4 and TRBJ2-2; D is ambiguous. Germline V CDR1 and CDR2: SGHNT, YYREEE (reference sequence). The CDR3 extends over 14 amino acids. The V and J ends lost 9 bases and 3 bases respectively, with 15 bases between them. The CDR3 nucleotides are TGTGCCACCTACGTGGACGGATACACCGGGGAGCTGTTTTTT. Amino acids: CATYVDGYTGELFF.

In regard to this clonotype: A clone one base away is much larger, so this may be a read error. The chain carries TRBV12-5 and TRBJ1-1; D perhaps matches TRBD1 (5 bases). CDR1 LGHNT and CDR2 FRNRAP come from the germline V gene. CDR3 length: 13 amino acids. The CDR3 sequence is CAGGTPGGTEAFF. CDR3 nucleotides: TGTGCTGGTGGCACCCCCGGGGGCACTGAAGCTTTCTTT.

This clonotype was detected only a few times. The V call is TRBV3-1, the J call TRBJ1-6; D gene uncertain. The CDR3 runs to 15 residues. Germline loops: CDR1 LGHDT, CDR2 YNNKEL (reference sequence). Trimming shortened V by 1 base and J by 7 bases, and 11 bases separated the two germline ends. CDR3 in amino acids: CASSQVRRKNSPLHF. The CDR3 DNA reads TGTGCCAGCAGCCAAGTAAGGCGGAAGAATTCACCCCTCCACTTT.

This clonotype has just a few counts. The junction differs from germline at one of its ends, possibly a read error. The rearrangement joins TRBV12-3 or TRBV12-4 to TRBJ2-3; no definite D call. This CDR3 comprises 12 residues. Here the CDR3 reads CAGSSRTDTQYF. CDR3 nucleotides: TGTGCCGGCAGTTCTAGGACAGATACGCAGTATTTT.

This clonotype was seen a handful of times. The chain recombines TRBV5-1 with TRBJ2-1, with D perhaps being TRBD1 or TRBD2 (5 bases each). The germline CDR1 and CDR2 sequences are SGHRS and YFSETQ. Deletions cut 0 bases from V and 0 bases from J, with 16 bases between. CDR3 size: 18 residues. The CDR3 DNA is TGCGCCAGCAGCTTGGGACCCCTGGGGGAGAGCTCCTACAATGAGCAGTTCTTC. This codes for CASSLGPLGESSYNEQFF.

The table lists this clonotype with many counts. J is TRBJ2-3 and V is TRBV6-1; 10 bases map to TRBD2. CDR3 length: 15 residues. V lost 6 bases and J lost 6; bases outside the gene matches: 9. Germline V gives CDR1 MNHNS, CDR2 SASEGT. The CDR3 loop reads CASSEIAGGSDTQYF. CDR3 DNA sequence: TGTGCCAGCAGCGAGATAGCGGGAGGAAGTGATACGCAGTATTTT.

This clonotype was detected ten times or more. J is TRBJ2-7 and V is TRBV12-3 or TRBV12-4, with D tentatively TRBD1 (5 bases). V was trimmed by 5 bases and J by 0 bases, leaving 8 bases between them. The CDR3 is made up of 13 amino acids. CDR3 sequence (DNA): TGTGCCAGCAGTGACAGAAGCTCCTACGAGCAGTACTTC. It translates to CASSDRSSYEQYF.

This clonotype occurred many times. The chain has TRBV20-1 and TRBJ2-7, with 10 bases aligning to TRBD2. After removal of 4 bases from V and 3 bases from J, the junction contained 6 bases not matched to a gene. The length of the CDR3 is 14 residues. Germline lookup yields CDR1 DFQATT and CDR2 SNEGSKA (reference sequence). For the CDR3, the DNA is TGCAGTGCTACACTAGCGGGAAGTTACTACGAGCAGTACTTC. This encodes CSATLAGSYYEQYF.

With respect to this clonotype: A clone one base away is much larger, so this may be a read error. J is TRBJ1-2 and V is TRBV11-2; 9 bases line up with TRBD1. The length of the CDR3 is 14 residues. Germline V gene sequence: CDR1 SGHAT, CDR2 FQNNGV. CDR3 nucleotides: TGTGCCGGCAGCCCGGGACAGGGAGGATATGGCTACACCTTC. Its translation: CAGSPGQGGYGYTF.

This clonotype was seen only a few times. The chain recombines TRBV20-1 with TRBJ2-7; tentatively, D is TRBD1 (10 bases). The CDR3 runs 15 residues. CDR1 and CDR2 from the germline V gene are DFQATT and SNEGSKA (reference sequence). With 0 bases removed from V and 9 bases from J, the gap between germline ends came to 21 bases. Here the CDR3 reads CSARDRQGAGGGQYF. CDR3 DNA: TGCAGTGCTAGAGATCGACAGGGGGCGGGGGGGGGGCAGTACTTC.

This clonotype has at least ten counts. The chain recombines TRBV24-1 with TRBJ2-1; 7 positions match TRBD1. Per the germline V gene, CDR1 is KGHDR and CDR2 is SFDVKD. The CDR3 has 18 amino acids. V gave up 0 bases and J gave up 8 bases; unmatched junction bases: 15. CDR3 sequence (DNA): TGTGCCACCAGTGATTTGCCGATGGGACAGCTAGAGCCAGATGAGCAGTTCTTC. This translates into CATSDLPMGQLEPDEQFF.

The sample holds many counts of this clonotype. The V and J genes are TRBV12-3 or TRBV12-4 and TRBJ1-6; D is unresolved. CDR3 length equals 13 residues. V dropped 6 bases and J dropped 3 bases, with 6 bases sitting between them. Written as DNA, the CDR3 is TGTGCCAGCAGCGGGATCTATAATTCACCCCTCCACTTT. This sequence encodes CASSGIYNSPLHF.

There are many counts of this clonotype. The V gene is TRBV20-1, the J gene TRBJ1-2, with TRBD1 as a possible D gene (6 bases). Germline values: CDR1 DFQATT, CDR2 SNEGSKA (reference sequence). This CDR3 has 15 residues. Trimming removed 6 bases from V and 4 bases from J, with 21 bases in between. CDR3 sequence reads: CSAGTDAGVRYGYTF. For the CDR3, the DNA is TGCAGTGCCGGTACGGACGCAGGGGTACGCTATGGCTACACCTTC.

This chain connects TRBV5-1 to TRBJ1-1, with a possible D match to TRBD1 (5 bases). Germline-derived CDR1 and CDR2 are SGHRS and YFSETQ. The CDR3 extends over 15 amino acids. Trimming shortened V by 0 bases and J by 5 bases, and 14 bases separated the two germline ends. As DNA, the CDR3 is TGCGCCAGCAGCTTGGTTTCAGGGAGGGGAACTGAAGCTTTCTTT. This sequence encodes CASSLVSGRGTEAFF.

The chain uses TRBV7-9 and TRBJ2-5; 10 nucleotides match TRBD2. Germline V gives CDR1 SEHNR, CDR2 FQNEAQ (reference sequence). V dropped 5 bases and J dropped 1; count of bases not matched to a gene: 10. The CDR3 covers 17 residues. DNA for the CDR3: TGTGCCAGCAGCCCAGGGTCTAGCGGGAGTCCCCAAGAGACCCAGTACTTC. It codes for CASSPGSSGSPQETQYF.

This clonotype was observed many times. The chain uses TRBV12-3 or TRBV12-4 and TRBJ1-4; no firm D call. Trimming shortened V by 5 bases and J by 0 bases, and 7 bases separated the two germline ends. This CDR3 region has 14 residues. The CDR3 sequence is CASSRDATNEKLFF. The CDR3 region has the DNA TGTGCCAGCAGTCGAGACGCAACTAATGAAAAACTGTTTTTT.

A few counts support this clonotype. The chain recombines TRBV7-2 with TRBJ2-1, with TRBD2 matching over 11 bases. Losses at the gene ends were 4 bases for V and 11 bases for J; bases not matched to a gene: 10. The CDR3 length is 15 residues. CDR1 is SGHTA, CDR2 FQGNSA, per germline. The CDR3 DNA is TGTGCCAGCAGCTCCACCGGGACTAGCGGTAGGCAGCAGTTCTTC. Translating gives CASSSTGTSGRQQFF.

This clonotype appeared many times. The rearrangement uses TRBV6-1 and TRBJ1-5; TRBD1 is a possible D gene (6 bases). The germline V and J ends were trimmed by 5 bases and 6 bases, with 17 bases remaining between them. The CDR3 consists of 15 residues. The V gene's germline CDR1 is MNHNS and CDR2 SASEGT. CDR3 in amino acids: CASSPFGQGSQPQHF. The CDR3 DNA is TGTGCCAGCAGTCCATTCGGGCAGGGGAGTCAGCCCCAGCATTTT.

This clonotype has at least ten counts. The chain employs TRBV20-1 and TRBJ2-7; D is possibly TRBD2 (6 bases). The V end was cut by 6 bases, the J end by 0 bases, with 15 bases between. The CDR3 totals 14 residues. Germline V gives CDR1 DFQATT, CDR2 SNEGSKA (reference sequence). The CDR3 here is CSARSGLSSYEQYF. The CDR3 nucleotides are TGCAGTGCCCGTAGCGGATTATCCTCCTACGAGCAGTACTTC.

This rearrangement joins TRBV4-1 to TRBJ2-3; perhaps TRBD1 as D (5 bases). The V gene lost 2 bases and the J gene lost 2 bases, with 14 bases spanning the gap. The CDR3 is made up of 16 amino acids. Germline V gene sequence: CDR1 MGHRA, CDR2 YSYEKL. This chain's CDR3 is CASSQRGRVPTDTQYF. The CDR3 DNA reads TGCGCCAGCAGCCAAAGGGGTAGAGTGCCCACAGATACGCAGTATTTT.

This clonotype was counted a few times. The chain links TRBV27 to TRBJ2-7; 10 bases align to TRBD1. V dropped 5 bases and J dropped 2; count of bases not matched to a gene: 9. There are 16 residues in the CDR3. The V gene's germline CDR1 is MNHEY and CDR2 SMNVEV (reference sequence). The CDR3 sequence: CASSLYTGTGAYEQYF. The CDR3 DNA is TGTGCCAGCAGTCTCTACACCGGGACAGGGGCCTACGAGCAGTACTTC.

A note on this clonotype: A much larger clonotype is one base distant, so this may be a read error. The genes are TRBV27 and TRBJ1-5, with a tentative D call TRBD1 (6 bases). The CDR3 loop spans 20 amino acids. The germline V gene encodes CDR1 MNHEY and CDR2 SMNVEV (reference sequence). The CDR3 is CASSLEEGGRRETSSQPQHF. The DNA of the CDR3 is TGTGCCAGCAGTTTAGAAGAAGGGGGACGCCGGGAAACTAGCAGTCAGCCCCAGCATTTT.

The chain has TRBV20-1 and TRBJ1-1, with 7 bases that match TRBD1. The CDR3 is 14 residues long. Losses at the gene ends were 1 base for V and 3 bases for J; bases not matched to a gene: 5. CDR1 and CDR2 (germline): DFQATT, SNEGSKA (reference sequence). CDR3 amino acids: CSARGQGLDTEAFF. CDR3 nucleotides: TGCAGTGCTAGAGGACAGGGATTGGACACTGAAGCTTTCTTT.

The V gene is TRBV6-1, the J gene TRBJ1-2, with D possibly being TRBD1 (6 bases). The CDR3 totals 12 residues. The V gene's germline CDR1 is MNHNS and CDR2 SASEGT. Between the trimmed V and J ends, which lost 6 bases and 8 bases, there was a span of 13 bases. The CDR3 loop reads CASRQGDGGYTF. The CDR3 DNA sequence: TGTGCCAGCAGACAGGGAGATGGCGGCTACACCTTC.